Listed below are T cell receptor beta chains from one sample, sequenced in a study of blood T cell repertoires in COVID-19. Using immunoSEQ multiplex PCR, the repertoire was profiled, and TCRdb retains in-frame clones only, with some absent. Altogether 85,000 to 120,000 clones are present, about three quarters being singletons, with the ten largest covering more than 5.5%. The material sequenced was peripheral blood. The receptors derive from a man older than 75 with COVID-19, enrolled during active disease. CDR3s include the opening cysteine and the closing phenylalanine or tryptophan. A D gene is named only where the DNA matches it firmly. Some rows have no size entry. The others give once, few or many, or a class for an expanded clone.

TRBD2,TRBJ2-2,TRBV7-9,NA,CASSLPRITSGIYTGELFF,TGTGCCAGCAGCTTACCGCGCATCACTAGCGGGATTTACACCGGGGAGCTGTTTTTT
NA,TRBJ2-1,TRBV6-5,few,CASSAMGNMNNEQFF,TGTGCCAGCAGCGCAATGGGCAATATGAACAATGAGCAGTTCTTC
TRBD1,TRBJ1-2,TRBV29-1,NA,CSVPGQGEDGYTF,TGCAGCGTCCCGGGACAGGGGGAGGATGGCTACACCTTC
TRBD1,TRBJ1-6,TRBV19,NA,CASTKGQGRSPLHF,TGTGCCAGTACCAAGGGACAGGGAAGGTCACCCCTCCACTTT
TRBD1,TRBJ2-1,TRBV5-1,few,CASSSGTGTNEQFF,TGCGCCAGCAGCTCCGGGACAGGGACCAATGAGCAGTTCTTC
TRBD1,TRBJ1-4,TRBV10-3,NA,CAIARTGTGSEKLFF,TGTGCCATCGCACGCACCGGGACAGGTAGTGAAAAACTGTTTTTT
NA,TRBJ1-2,TRBV2,NA,CASSDSSGYGYTF,TGTGCCAGCAGTGACAGCTCGGGCTATGGCTACACCTTC
TRBD1,TRBJ2-3,TRBV7-9,NA,CASSLGGTADTQYF,TGTGCCAGCAGCTTAGGAGGGACAGCCGATACGCAGTATTTT
NA,TRBJ2-3,TRBV11-2,NA,CASSLVSTDTQYF,TGTGCCAGCAGCTTAGTAAGCACAGATACGCAGTATTTT
TRBD2,TRBJ2-7,TRBV29-1,NA,CSVRGTRGSYEQYF,TGCAGCGTCAGAGGGACTAGAGGCTCCTACGAGCAGTACTTC
NA,TRBJ2-1,TRBV2,NA,CASSGGYNEQFF,TGTGCCAGCAGCGGGGGATACAATGAGCAGTTCTTC
NA,TRBJ2-3,TRBV30,NA,CAWSRDSTTDTQYF,TGTGCCTGGAGTCGGGACTCAACCACAGATACGCAGTATTTT
TRBD2,TRBJ2-2,TRBV6-4,NA,CASSAGLAGALRTGELFF,TGTGCCAGCAGCGCGGGACTAGCGGGAGCACTGCGTACCGGGGAGCTGTTTTTT
NA,TRBJ1-2,TRBV5-4,NA,CASSLIQAVNYTF,TGTGCCAGCAGCTTAATACAGGCGGTAAACTACACCTTC
TRBD2,TRBJ2-7,TRBV7-8,NA,CASSPSGRLPNEQYF,TGTGCCAGCAGCCCTAGCGGGAGGCTACCTAACGAGCAGTACTTC
NA,TRBJ1-1,TRBV6-5,NA,CASSIGGSNTEAFF,TGTGCCAGCAGCATAGGGGGATCGAACACTGAAGCTTTCTTT
TRBD1,TRBJ1-4,TRBV5-4,few,CASRDRGRPNEKLFF,TGTGCCAGCAGGGACAGGGGGCGACCTAATGAAAAACTGTTTTTT
TRBD2,TRBJ2-2,TRBV5-1,NA,CASSLALAGGPNGELFF,TGCGCCAGCAGCTTGGCACTAGCGGGAGGGCCGAACGGGGAGCTGTTTTTT
TRBD2,TRBJ2-7,TRBV28,NA,CASRKAGGTESYEQYF,TGTGCCAGCAGGAAAGCGGGGGGGACAGAATCATACGAGCAGTACTTC
NA,TRBJ2-7,TRBV28,NA,CASSLWGQNSYEQYF,TGTGCCAGCAGTTTATGGGGACAAAACTCCTACGAGCAGTACTTC
NA,TRBJ2-7,TRBV7-9,NA,CASTLGGLYEQYF,TGTGCCAGCACTCTGGGGGGACTTTACGAGCAGTACTTC
TRBD1,TRBJ1-6,TRBV20-1,NA,CSASRTGDSPLHF,TGCAGTGCTAGTCGTACAGGGGATTCACCCCTCCACTTT
NA,TRBJ2-1,TRBV11-2,NA,CASSRSGSYNEQFF,TGTGCCAGCAGCCGCTCGGGGTCCTACAATGAGCAGTTCTTC
NA,TRBJ2-5,TRBV28,once,CASRPGTTHPQETQYF,TGTGCCAGCAGACCTGGGACAACTCACCCACAAGAGACCCAGTACTTC
TRBD1,TRBJ2-7,TRBV14,NA,CASSPTRGRNEQYF,TGTGCCAGCAGCCCAACCAGGGGGCGCAACGAGCAGTACTTC
NA,TRBJ2-2,TRBV5-8,once,CASSLVVASTGELFF,TGTGCCAGCAGCTTGGTCGTGGCTAGCACCGGGGAGCTGTTTTTT
NA,TRBJ2-1,TRBV28,NA,CASSPSYGGLAPGYNEQFF,TGTGCCAGCAGTCCCAGTTACGGGGGTCTAGCCCCGGGGTACAATGAGCAGTTCTTC
NA,TRBJ2-3,TRBV10-1,few,CASSSGGVSTDTQYF,TGCGCCAGCAGCTCTGGCGGAGTTAGCACAGATACGCAGTATTTT
TRBD1,TRBJ2-7,TRBV27,few,CASSSRGPEYEQYF,TGTGCCAGCTCCTCGAGGGGGCCTGAGTACGAGCAGTACTTC